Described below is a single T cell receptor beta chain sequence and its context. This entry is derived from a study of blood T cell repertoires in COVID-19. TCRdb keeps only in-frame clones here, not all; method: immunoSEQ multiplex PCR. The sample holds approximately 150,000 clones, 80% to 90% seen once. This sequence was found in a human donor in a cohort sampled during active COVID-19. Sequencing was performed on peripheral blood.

The DNA for the CDR3 is TGTGCCAGCAGTTACCACAGGGGCGTTCAAAATTCACCCCTCCACTTT. This translates into CASSYHRGVQNSPLHF. The chain couples TRBV6-5 to TRBJ1-6, with 7 positions matching TRBD1. CDR1 MNHEY and CDR2 SVGAGI come from the germline V gene. The length of the CDR3 is 16 residues. V trimming: 2 bases; J trimming: 7 bases; junction bases outside the gene matches: 8.